The next 21 T cell receptor beta chains were all read from a single sample in a study of sequential checkpoint blockade in melanoma. Only in-frame clones appear in the TCRdb table, and some are missing; sequencing was by immunoSEQ multiplex PCR. The table includes over 10,000 clones, around 65% detected once. Treatment meaning: randomized to nivolumab then ipilimumab (arm A) or the reverse (arm B). Sequences were derived from CD8+ T cells sorted from blood (inferred from file names), sampled from a patient given nivolumab and ipilimumab in sequence. These receptors were obtained from a human donor with melanoma.

V usage is TRBV30 and J usage is TRBJ1-1; 8 bases align to TRBD1. V was clipped by 0 bases and J by 5 bases; unmatched bases: 2. Per germline, CDR1 GTSNPN and CDR2 SVGIG (reference sequence). CDR3 length: 13 amino acids. CDR3 in DNA: TGTGCCTGGAGTGTAAACAGGGGGACTGAAGCTTTCTTT. Encoded protein: CAWSVNRGTEAFF. The full variable domain, in which reference TRBV30 and TRBJ1-1 provide the parts outside the CDR3, is SQTIHQWPATLVQPVGSPLSLECTVEGTSNPNLYWYRQAAGRGLQLLFYSVGIGQISSEVPQNLSASRPQDRQFILSSKKLLLSDSGFYLCAWSVNRGTEAFFGQGTRLTVV.

V gene TRBV14 combines with J gene TRBJ2-2, with TRBD2 matching over 8 bases. CDR3 size: 16 residues. The germline gives CDR1 SGHDN, CDR2 FVKESK. Trimming cost V 4 bases and J 4 bases; bases outside gene matches: 8. CDR3: CASSLYGGGLTGELFF. CDR3 nucleotide sequence: TGTGCCAGCAGCCTTTACGGCGGGGGGCTCACCGGGGAGCTGTTTTTT.

This clone was picked up one time. The chain joins TRBV28 to TRBJ2-1; 10 bases map to TRBD2. With 6 bases clipped from V and 4 bases from J, the junction kept 18 bases outside the gene matches. CDR1 is MDHEN and CDR2 is SYDVKM in the germline V gene. The CDR3 loop spans 19 amino acids. For the CDR3, the DNA is TGTGCCAGCAGCTCTGGGACTAGCGTCCTCACCCTGTTATACAATGAGCAGTTCTTC. Its protein is CASSSGTSVLTLLYNEQFF.

The chain uses TRBV28 and TRBJ1-2, with a weak D call TRBD1 (6 bases). Germline lookup yields CDR1 MDHEN and CDR2 SYDVKM. The CDR3 runs 14 residues. The V end lost 2 bases, the J end lost 6 bases, and 13 bases lay between the germline ends. The CDR3 spells CASSLTGQDHGYTF. The DNA of the CDR3 is TGTGCCAGCAGTTTAACAGGGCAGGACCATGGCTACACCTTC.

V is TRBV19 and J is TRBJ2-7, with TRBD2 matching over 9 bases. V lost 4 bases, J lost 6 bases, and 4 bases stayed unmatched. Germline-derived CDR1 and CDR2 are LNHDA and SQIVND (reference sequence). This CDR3 contains 13 residues. CDR3 region: CASSTAGGGEQYF. CDR3 in DNA: TGTGCCAGTAGTACCGCGGGAGGGGGCGAGCAGTACTTC.

This clone has a single count. This chain connects TRBV25-1 to TRBJ2-1; tentatively, D is TRBD1 (6 bases). V was cut by 10 bases and J by 5 bases, with 30 bases left in between. CDR1 MGHDK and CDR2 SYGVNS come from the germline V gene. This CDR3 region has 18 residues. CDR3 sequence (DNA): TGTGCCAACCCGTCCTCCTTCGGGTCCGACAGGTCTGACAATGAGCAGTTCTTC. Encoded protein: CANPSSFGSDRSDNEQFF.

The CDR3 DNA reads TGTGCCAGCAGCGCTGAGGACAGTTCCTACGAGCAGTACTTC. Translating it yields CASSAEDSSYEQYF. The genes are TRBV9 and TRBJ2-7; possibly TRBD1 for D (6 bases). Germline V lookup: CDR1 SGDLS, CDR2 YYNGEE. Trimming removed 3 bases from V and 1 base from J, with 11 bases in between. The CDR3 totals 14 residues.

The CDR3 reads CASSLSQNTEAFF. The DNA of the CDR3 is TGCGCCAGCAGCTTGTCCCAGAACACTGAAGCTTTCTTT. This chain connects TRBV5-1 to TRBJ1-1; unclear D gene. Germline lookup yields CDR1 SGHRS and CDR2 YFSETQ. CDR3 length: 13 amino acids. Trimming removed 1 base from V and 1 base from J, with 5 bases in between.

This clone is termed medium-sized. V gene TRBV7-9 combines with J gene TRBJ1-2; 9 bases align to TRBD1. CDR1 is SEHNR and CDR2 is FQNEAQ in the germline V gene (reference sequence). After removal of 4 bases from V and 5 bases from J, the junction contained 5 bases not matched to a gene. This CDR3 spans 14 amino acids. As DNA, the CDR3 is TGTGCCAGCAGCTATGGGACAGGGAAGTATGGCTACACCTTC. It is translated as CASSYGTGKYGYTF. Supplemented by reference TRBV7-9 and TRBJ1-2, the full variable domain reads DTGVSQNPRHKITKRGQNVTFRCDPISEHNRLYWYRQTLGQGPEFLTYFQNEAQLEKSRLLSDRFSAERPKGSFSTLEIQRTEQGDSAMYLCASSYGTGKYGYTFGSGTRLTVV.

The chain is built from TRBV6-4 and TRBJ1-1; unclear D gene. V was shortened by 5 bases and J by 2 bases, with 12 bases between the two germline ends. The CDR3 totals 14 residues. Germline CDR1 is MRHNA and CDR2 is SNTAGT. The DNA for the CDR3 is TGTGCCAGCAGTTCGCGTCTTGCAAACACTGAAGCTTTCTTT. Amino acid sequence: CASSSRLANTEAFF.

V is TRBV27 and J is TRBJ1-5; 11 bases match TRBD1. Germline CDR1 is MNHEY and CDR2 is SMNVEV (reference sequence). The CDR3 runs 14 residues. The V gene end was trimmed by 5 bases and the J gene end by 9 bases; junction bases not matched to a gene: 6. Written as DNA, the CDR3 is TGTGCCAGCAGTCCCGGGACAGGGGGTGGGCCCCAGCATTTT. Its protein product is CASSPGTGGGPQHF.

In its sample, this clone was seen a few times. The chain links TRBV7-6 to TRBJ1-2; 10 bases are a match to TRBD1. Trimming removed 1 base from V and 6 bases from J; junction bases left unmatched: 2. Germline V gives CDR1 SGHVS, CDR2 FNYEAQ. This CDR3 spans 14 amino acids. The CDR3 DNA is TGTGCCAGCAGCTTAGGAGACAGGGGGCATGGCTACACCTTC. Translating gives CASSLGDRGHGYTF.

This chain uses TRBV5-1 with TRBJ2-3; 8 bases line up with TRBD2. The CDR3 runs to 16 residues. The junction had 7 bases not matched to a gene; V was cut back by 2 bases and J by 2 bases. CDR1 SGHRS and CDR2 YFSETQ come from the germline V gene. CDR3 bases: TGCGCCAGCAGCTTAACGGGAGGGCCTAACACAGATACGCAGTATTTT. As protein: CASSLTGGPNTDTQYF. The full variable domain, in which reference TRBV5-1 and TRBJ2-3 provide the parts outside the CDR3, is KAGVTQTPRYLIKTRGQQVTLSCSPISGHRSVSWYQQTPGQGLQFLFEYFSETQRNKGNFPGRFSGRQFSNSRSEMNVSTLELGDSALYLCASSLTGGPNTDTQYFGPGTRLTVL.

This clone came up a few times. V is TRBV6-5 and J is TRBJ2-7, with D perhaps TRBD1 (7 bases). Trimming removed 8 bases from V and 6 bases from J, with 17 bases in between. Germline V gene data show CDR1 as MNHEY and CDR2 as SVGAGI. The CDR3 has 13 residues. This CDR3 reads CASGWGQGGEQYF. The CDR3 nucleotides are TGTGCCAGCGGATGGGGCCAGGGGGGCGAGCAGTACTTC.

The V and J genes are TRBV9 and TRBJ2-5; the match to TRBD2 covers 7 bases. The germline gives CDR1 SGDLS, CDR2 YYNGEE. V trimming: 0 bases; J trimming: 9 bases; junction bases outside the gene matches: 5. The CDR3 spans 13 residues. CDR3 amino acids: CASSVGGGGAQYF. The CDR3 nucleotides are TGTGCCAGCAGCGTAGGTGGGGGAGGGGCCCAGTACTTC.

This clone has just a few counts. The rearrangement uses TRBV13 and TRBJ1-2, with D perhaps TRBD1 (6 bases). Trimming pared 5 bases from V and 4 bases from J, leaving 14 bases between. Per the germline V gene, CDR1 is PRHDT and CDR2 is FYEKMQ (reference sequence). The CDR3 spans 14 residues. The chain's CDR3 is CASSPPSDSYGYTF. Here the CDR3 DNA reads TGTGCCAGCAGCCCCCCCTCGGACAGCTATGGCTACACCTTC. The full variable domain, in which reference TRBV13 and TRBJ1-2 provide the parts outside the CDR3, is AAGVIQSPRHLIKEKRETATLKCYPIPRHDTVYWYQQGPGQDPQFLISFYEKMQSDKGSIPDRFSAQQFSDYHSELNMSSLELGDSALYFCASSPPSDSYGYTFGSGTRLTVV.

This clone was seen a few times. V is TRBV27 and J is TRBJ2-1; D is possibly TRBD1 (5 bases). This CDR3 spans 15 amino acids. Looked up from germline, CDR1 is MNHEY and CDR2 is SMNVEV (reference sequence). Trimming removed 2 bases at V and 0 bases at J, with 8 bases between. CDR3 region: CASSLRQGSYNEQFF. CDR3 DNA: TGTGCCAGCAGTTTAAGGCAGGGCTCCTACAATGAGCAGTTCTTC.

This chain joins TRBV7-3 and TRBJ1-5; maybe TRBD1 (5 bases). The ends were cut back, 3 bases at V and 0 bases at J, with 15 bases in the middle. The CDR3 covers 17 residues. Per the germline V gene, CDR1 is SGHTA and CDR2 is FQGTGA. This CDR3 is CASSFVGRGYSNQPQHF. The CDR3 nucleotides read TGTGCCAGCAGCTTTGTCGGGAGGGGATATAGCAATCAGCCCCAGCATTTT.

The V gene is TRBV9, the J gene TRBJ2-5; the D is unclear. The DNA matches TRBJ2-7 better at its end, which makes the J call doubtful. Germline V lookup: CDR1 SGDLS, CDR2 YYNGEE. CDR3 length: 14 residues. The CDR3 reads CASSVGGPAYEQYF. CDR3 nucleotides: TGTGCCAGCAGCGTAGGTGGGCCCGCCTACGAGCAGTACTTC.

The chain couples TRBV9 to TRBJ2-2, with a possible D match to TRBD1 (5 bases). Germline CDR1 SGDLS, CDR2 YYNGEE. V was pared by 3 bases and J by 2 bases, with 14 bases between. CDR3 size: 16 residues. CDR3 DNA: TGTGCCAGCAGCGGGGATGGGGCTCGAAACACCGGGGAGCTGTTTTTT. Amino acid sequence: CASSGDGARNTGELFF.

The chain has TRBV9 and TRBJ2-3; weak D call: TRBD1 (6 bases). Germline V gives CDR1 SGDLS, CDR2 YYNGEE. The CDR3 has 15 amino acids. V lost 3 bases and J lost 4, with 15 bases in between. The CDR3 is CASSERGHLADTQYF. The CDR3 DNA reads TGTGCCAGCAGCGAGAGGGGACACCTCGCAGATACGCAGTATTTT.